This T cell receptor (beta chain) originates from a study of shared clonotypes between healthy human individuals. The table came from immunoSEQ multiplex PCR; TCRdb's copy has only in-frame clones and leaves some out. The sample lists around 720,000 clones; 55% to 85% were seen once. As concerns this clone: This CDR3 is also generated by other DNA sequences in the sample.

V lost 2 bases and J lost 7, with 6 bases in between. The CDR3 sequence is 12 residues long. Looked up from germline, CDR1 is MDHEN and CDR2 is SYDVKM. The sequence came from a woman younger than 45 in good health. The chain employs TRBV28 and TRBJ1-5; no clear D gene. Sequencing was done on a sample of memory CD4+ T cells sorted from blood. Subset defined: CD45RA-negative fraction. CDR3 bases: TGTGCCAGCAGTTTAAGAGGACAGCCCCAGCATTTT. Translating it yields CASSLRGQPQHF.